These 5 T cell receptor beta chains were sequenced from one sample in a study of stem cell transplantation in POMP-related autoinflammatory disease. Assay: immunoSEQ multiplex PCR; the TCRdb copy retains only in-frame clones and omits some. The sample lists over 30,000 clones; roughly 88% were seen once. The sample here was CD4+ T cells from PBMCs, taken before stem cell transplantation. Source of these receptors: a human donor with POMP-related autoinflammation and immune dysregulation (PRAID).

This clone was seen a few times. The V and J genes are TRBV29-1 and TRBJ1-1; D gene unclear. The CDR3 contains 12 residues. Germline loops: CDR1 SQVTM, CDR2 ANQGSEA. Trimming removed 4 bases from V and 0 bases from J, with 6 bases in between. As DNA, the CDR3 is TGCAGCGTTGTAGATTTGAACACTGAAGCTTTCTTT. Translation: CSVVDLNTEAFF.

This chain connects TRBV15 to TRBJ1-2; 7 positions match TRBD1. Per the germline V gene, CDR1 is LNHNV and CDR2 is YYDKDF (reference sequence). Trimming cost V 5 bases and J 4 bases; bases outside gene matches: 4. The CDR3 spans 13 residues. The DNA for the CDR3 is TGTGCCACCAGCGTAGACAGGGCCTATGGCTACACCTTC. Its translation: CATSVDRAYGYTF.

The chain uses TRBV6-6 and TRBJ2-1; D not resolved. Germline CDR1 and CDR2: MNHNY and SVGAGI (reference sequence). Trimming shortened V by 3 bases and J by 0 bases, and 9 bases separated the two germline ends. The CDR3 sequence is 15 residues long. The CDR3, as DNA: TGTGCCAGCAGTTATCTACTAAGCTCCTACAATGAGCAGTTCTTC. As protein: CASSYLLSSYNEQFF.

V is TRBV19 and J is TRBJ1-4, with 7 bases lining up with TRBD1. The V and J ends lost 6 bases and 5 bases, in that order; junction bases with no gene match: 12. The germline V gene encodes CDR1 LNHDA and CDR2 SQIVND (reference sequence). This CDR3 comprises 16 residues. The CDR3 nucleotides read TGTGCCAGTAGAGGGGACAGCCAACAGGAAAATGAAAAACTGTTTTTT. Protein product: CASRGDSQQENEKLFF.

The rearrangement links TRBV20-1 to TRBJ2-3; D is ambiguous. This CDR3 comprises 11 residues. The germline gives CDR1 DFQATT, CDR2 SNEGSKA (reference sequence). Trimming took off 6 bases at V and 6 bases at J, with 10 bases between the two ends. CDR3 DNA sequence: TGCAGTGCGTCCGTTAGGGATACGCAGTATTTT. Amino acids: CSASVRDTQYF.